This T cell receptor (beta chain) comes out of a study of T-cell memory formation after mild COVID-19. Overall study: The TCR clusters were mostly specific to one donor. Study-wide results and caveats: The CD4+ clones that contracted clustered mainly within CM and EM, and the CD8+ clones concentrated in EMRA.

About this clonotype itself: Its antigen is unidentified.

Constant-segment-primed 5'RACE gave TCR alpha and TCR beta cDNA libraries with sample barcodes and UMIs. TCRdb re-called the 5' RACE reads with MiXCR, one entry per CDR3 protein. The sample lists tens of thousands of distinct CDR3 sequences; approximately 15% were seen once. This receptor was taken from a man aged 18 to 30 who had mild COVID-19 (a few samples of this study predate the infection). Cell type and time point are not known. The sample taken for sequencing was PBMCs or a T cell subset sorted from them (not recorded which).

The CDR3 reads CASQVLAGGISNTEAFF. CDR3 coding DNA: TGTGCCAGCCAGGTCCTGGCGGGGGGTATATCCAACACTGAAGCTTTCTTT. The chain couples TRBV6-5 to TRBJ1-1; TRBD1 might be the D (5 bases). The germline V gene has CDR1 MNHEY and CDR2 SVGAGI. The CDR3 runs to 17 residues. V lost 8 bases and J lost 2, with 24 bases in between.